Listed below are T cell receptor beta chains from one sample, sequenced in a study of cytomegalovirus exposure and HLA in healthy donors. TCRdb keeps only in-frame clones here, not all; method: immunoSEQ multiplex PCR. The sample consists of some 63,000 clones, 83% of them appearing once. The specimen sequenced was PBMCs. The receptors come from a human donor in good health. The CDR3 runs from the conserved cysteine through the conserved F or W. Fields, in order: D gene, clone size, J gene, V gene, CDR3 protein, CDR3 DNA. A D gene is named only where the DNA matches it firmly. Expanded clones get a size class; other rows say once, few or many, or leave the size out.

- | - | TRBJ1-6 | TRBV30 | CAWRTGIGNSPLHF | TGTGCCTGGAGAACAGGGATTGGCAATTCACCCCTCCACTTT
- | - | TRBJ1-5 | TRBV6-6 | CASSYSIASHNQPQHF | TGTGCCAGCAGTTACTCGATCGCCAGTCATAATCAGCCCCAGCATTTT
TRBD2 | - | TRBJ2-5 | TRBV2 | CASSGSLAGVGETQYF | TGTGCCAGCAGTGGTTCGCTAGCGGGGGTTGGGGAGACCCAGTACTTC
- | - | TRBJ2-1 | TRBV7-3 | CASSSTGYEQFF | TGTGCCAGCAGCTCGACGGGTTATGAGCAGTTCTTC
TRBD2 | - | TRBJ2-5 | TRBV27 | CASSQAGGFGETQYF | TGTGCCAGCAGTCAAGCGGGGGGATTTGGAGAGACCCAGTACTTC
- | - | TRBJ1-1 | TRBV10-1 | CASSDHGRPRGTEAFF | TGCGCCAGCAGTGACCACGGGAGGCCGCGAGGCACTGAAGCTTTCTTT
TRBD2 | once | TRBJ2-3 | TRBV7-2 | CASSYGGFSTDTQYF | TGTGCCAGCAGCTACGGGGGGTTTTCCACAGATACGCAGTATTTT
TRBD1 | - | TRBJ2-7 | TRBV4-2 | CASSLEGTGPYEQYF | TGTGCCAGCAGCCTTGAGGGGACAGGACCCTACGAGCAGTACTTC
- | - | TRBJ1-3 | TRBV7-3 | CASSLTPGIPSSGNTIYF | TGTGCCAGCAGCTTAACGCCGGGGATTCCCAGCTCTGGAAACACCATATATTTT
TRBD2 | - | TRBJ2-1 | TRBV7-3 | CASSPVAGGGGRKFF | TGTGCCAGCAGCCCCGTAGCGGGGGGCGGGGGCCGGAAGTTCTTC
- | - | TRBJ2-1 | TRBV30 | CAWSVGAGINEQFF | TGTGCCTGGAGTGTCGGAGCGGGTATCAATGAGCAGTTCTTC
- | - | TRBJ1-2 | TRBV7-2 | CASSYDSLYGYTF | TGTGCCAGCAGCTACGACAGCCTCTATGGCTACACCTTC
- | - | TRBJ2-1 | TRBV10-1 | CASSESVGVKDEQFF | TGCGCCAGCAGTGAGTCGGTCGGGGTAAAGGATGAGCAGTTCTTC
- | - | TRBJ2-4 | TRBV4-2 | CASSQDLDGGNIQYF | TGTGCCAGCAGCCAAGATCTTGACGGGGGTAACATTCAGTACTTC
TRBD2 | - | TRBJ2-7 | TRBV5-1 | CASSLILAGGHYEQYF | TGCGCCAGCAGCTTGATCCTAGCGGGGGGGCACTACGAGCAGTACTTC
- | few | TRBJ1-2 | TRBV27 | CASSLIAPTDSYGYTF | TGTGCCAGCAGTCTAATAGCCCCGACAGACTCCTATGGCTACACCTTC
TRBD2 | - | TRBJ2-2 | TRBV7-9 | CASSLRLAGTGELFF | TGTGCCAGCAGCTTACGACTAGCGGGCACCGGGGAGCTGTTTTTT
- | - | TRBJ2-3 | TRBV5-1 | CASSLDTGSTDTQYF | TGCGCCAGCAGCTTGGATACAGGGAGCACAGATACGCAGTATTTT
- | - | TRBJ1-1 | TRBV7-2 | CASSYLTVNTEAFF | TGTGCCAGCAGTTATCTAACGGTGAACACTGAAGCTTTCTTT
TRBD1 | few | TRBJ2-7 | TRBV10-3 | CAISVGQGSLEQYF | TGTGCCATCAGTGTGGGACAGGGGAGCCTCGAGCAGTACTTC
TRBD1 | - | TRBJ2-1 | TRBV6-5 | CASMRTGTGSNEQFF | TGTGCCAGCATGCGGACAGGGACCGGCTCCAATGAGCAGTTCTTC
- | - | TRBJ1-1 | TRBV7-3 | CASSPRARGTEAFF | TGTGCCAGCAGCCCCAGGGCGCGTGGCACTGAAGCTTTCTTT
TRBD2 | - | TRBJ2-1 | TRBV11-2 | CASSRTSGGPPYYNEQFF | TGTGCCAGCAGCCGAACTAGCGGGGGGCCCCCTTACTACAATGAGCAGTTCTTC
- | once | TRBJ1-3 | TRBV30 | CAWSFGNTIYF | TGTGCCTGGAGCTTTGGAAACACCATATATTTT
TRBD2 | - | TRBJ2-1 | TRBV11-2 | CASSPRTSGPYNEQFF | TGTGCCAGCAGCCCCCGGACTAGCGGGCCCTACAATGAGCAGTTCTTC
TRBD1 | - | TRBJ1-6 | TRBV19 | CASSNQGALGSPLHF | TGTGCCAGTAGTAATCAGGGGGCATTGGGATCACCCCTCCACTTT
- | - | TRBJ2-7 | TRBV28 | CASSDRGYEQYF | TGTGCCAGCTCCGATCGAGGCTACGAGCAGTACTTC